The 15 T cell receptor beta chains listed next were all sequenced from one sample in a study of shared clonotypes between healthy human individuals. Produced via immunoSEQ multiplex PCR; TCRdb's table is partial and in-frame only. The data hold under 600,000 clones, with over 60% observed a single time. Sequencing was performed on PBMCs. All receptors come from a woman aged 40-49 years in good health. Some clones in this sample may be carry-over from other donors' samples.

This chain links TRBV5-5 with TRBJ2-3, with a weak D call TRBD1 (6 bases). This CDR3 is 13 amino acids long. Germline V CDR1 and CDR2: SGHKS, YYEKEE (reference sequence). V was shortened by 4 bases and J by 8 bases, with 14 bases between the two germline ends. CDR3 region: CASSSRQDSTQYF. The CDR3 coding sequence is TGTGCCAGCAGCAGTAGACAGGATAGTACGCAGTATTTT.

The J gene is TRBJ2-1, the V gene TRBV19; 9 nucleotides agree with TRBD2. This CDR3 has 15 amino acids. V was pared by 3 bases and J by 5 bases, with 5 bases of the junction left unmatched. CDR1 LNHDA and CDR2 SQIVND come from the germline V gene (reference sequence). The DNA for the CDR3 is TGTGCCAGTAGTATTTTAGGCGGGAGGGACAATGAGCAGTTCTTC. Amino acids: CASSILGGRDNEQFF.

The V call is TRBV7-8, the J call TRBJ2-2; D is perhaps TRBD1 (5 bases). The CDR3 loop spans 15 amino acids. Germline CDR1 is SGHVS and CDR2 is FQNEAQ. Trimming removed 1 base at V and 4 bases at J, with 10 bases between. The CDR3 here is CASSLVQGPTGELFF. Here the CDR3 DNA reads TGTGCCAGCAGCTTAGTTCAGGGTCCCACCGGGGAGCTGTTTTTT.

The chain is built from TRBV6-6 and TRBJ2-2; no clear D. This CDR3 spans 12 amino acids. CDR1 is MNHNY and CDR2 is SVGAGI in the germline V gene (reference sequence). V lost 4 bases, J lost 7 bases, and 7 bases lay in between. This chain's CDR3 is CASSFPDGELFF. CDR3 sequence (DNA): TGTGCCAGCAGTTTCCCTGACGGGGAGCTGTTTTTT.

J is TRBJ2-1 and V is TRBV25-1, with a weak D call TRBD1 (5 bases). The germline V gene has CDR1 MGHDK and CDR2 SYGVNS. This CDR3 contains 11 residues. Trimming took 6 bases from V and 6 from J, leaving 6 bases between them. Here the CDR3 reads CASSQGNEQFF. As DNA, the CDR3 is TGTGCCAGCAGCCAGGGCAATGAGCAGTTCTTC.

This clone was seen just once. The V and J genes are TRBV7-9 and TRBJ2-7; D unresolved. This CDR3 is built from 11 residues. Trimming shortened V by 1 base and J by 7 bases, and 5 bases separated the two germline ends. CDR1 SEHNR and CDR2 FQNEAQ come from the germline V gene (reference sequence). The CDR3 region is CASSLGVEQYF. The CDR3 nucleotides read TGTGCCAGCAGCTTAGGGGTAGAGCAGTACTTC.

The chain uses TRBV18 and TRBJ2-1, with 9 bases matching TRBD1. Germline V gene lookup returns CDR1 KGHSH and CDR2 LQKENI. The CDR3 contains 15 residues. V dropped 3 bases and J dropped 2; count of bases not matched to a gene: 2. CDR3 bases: TGTGCCAGCTCACCGGGACAGGGTACCTACAATGAGCAGTTCTTC. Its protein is CASSPGQGTYNEQFF.

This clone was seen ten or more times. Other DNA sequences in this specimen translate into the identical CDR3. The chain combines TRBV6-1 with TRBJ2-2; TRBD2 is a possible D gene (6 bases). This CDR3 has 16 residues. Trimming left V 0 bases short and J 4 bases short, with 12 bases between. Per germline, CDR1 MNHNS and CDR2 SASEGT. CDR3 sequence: CASSEALWGVTGELFF. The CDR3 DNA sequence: TGTGCCAGCAGTGAAGCTTTATGGGGGGTCACCGGGGAGCTGTTTTTT.

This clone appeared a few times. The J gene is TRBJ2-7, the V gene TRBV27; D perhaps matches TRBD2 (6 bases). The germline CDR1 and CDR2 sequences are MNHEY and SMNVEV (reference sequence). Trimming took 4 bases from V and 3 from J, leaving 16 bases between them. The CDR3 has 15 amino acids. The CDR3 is CASSYSPGTGYEQYF. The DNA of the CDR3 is TGTGCCAGCAGTTACAGTCCCGGGACTGGCTACGAGCAGTACTTC.

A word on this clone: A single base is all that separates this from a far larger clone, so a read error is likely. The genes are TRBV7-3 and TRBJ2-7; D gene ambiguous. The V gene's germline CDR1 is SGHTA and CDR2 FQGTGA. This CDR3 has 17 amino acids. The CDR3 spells CASSLEVGLHVPYEQCF. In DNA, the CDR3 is TGTGCCAGCAGCTTAGAGGTCGGTCTTCATGTCCCCTACGAGCAGTGCTTC.

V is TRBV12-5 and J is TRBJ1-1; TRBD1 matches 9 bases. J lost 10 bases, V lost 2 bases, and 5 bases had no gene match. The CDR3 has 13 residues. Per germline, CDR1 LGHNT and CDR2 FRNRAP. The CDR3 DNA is TGTGCTAGTGGTTTGTCAGGACAGGGGCGAGCTTTCTTT. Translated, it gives CASGLSGQGRAFF.

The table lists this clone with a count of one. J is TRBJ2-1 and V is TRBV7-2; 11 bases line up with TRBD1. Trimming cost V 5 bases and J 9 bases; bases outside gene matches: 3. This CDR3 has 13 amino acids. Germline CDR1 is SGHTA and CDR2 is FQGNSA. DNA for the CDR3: TGTGCCAGCAGCCCCGGGACAGGGGGTGAGCAGTTCTTC. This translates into CASSPGTGGEQFF.

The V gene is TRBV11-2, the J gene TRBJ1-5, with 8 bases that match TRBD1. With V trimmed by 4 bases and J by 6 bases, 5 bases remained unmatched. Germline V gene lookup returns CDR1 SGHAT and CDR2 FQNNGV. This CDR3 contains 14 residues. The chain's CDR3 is CASSSGTGAQPQHF. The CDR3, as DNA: TGTGCCAGCAGCTCCGGGACAGGTGCTCAGCCCCAGCATTTT.

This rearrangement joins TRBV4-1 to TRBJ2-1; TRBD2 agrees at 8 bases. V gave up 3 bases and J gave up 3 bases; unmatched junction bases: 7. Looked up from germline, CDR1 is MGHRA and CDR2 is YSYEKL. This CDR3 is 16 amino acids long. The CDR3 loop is CASSQSGTRRYNEQFF. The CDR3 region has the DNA TGCGCCAGCAGCCAGTCCGGGACTAGGCGCTACAATGAGCAGTTCTTC.

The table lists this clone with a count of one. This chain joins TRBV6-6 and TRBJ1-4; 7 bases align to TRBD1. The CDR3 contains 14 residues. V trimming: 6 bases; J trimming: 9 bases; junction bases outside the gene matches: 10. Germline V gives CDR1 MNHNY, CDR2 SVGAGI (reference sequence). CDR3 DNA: TGTGCCAGCAGACCGGGCGGGACAGAACAAAAACTGTTTTTT. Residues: CASRPGGTEQKLFF.